This entry lists 18 T cell receptor beta chains sequenced from one sample in a study of blood T cells in healthy people across ages. A J-beta primer mix and a sample-barcoded 5' primer were used in a second PCR of roughly 7 to 12 cycles. MiXCR was run by TCRdb on the 5' RACE reads, yielding one entry per CDR3 protein. The table lists hundreds of thousands of distinct CDR3 sequences, 46% of them singletons. The sample was blood. The receptors were sampled from an elderly man in good health.

J is TRBJ2-1 and V is TRBV10-3; perhaps TRBD1 as D (5 bases). Germline CDR1 and CDR2: ENHRY and SYGVKD. This CDR3 spans 13 amino acids. V lost 7 bases, J lost 6 bases, and 13 bases lay in between. The CDR3 nucleotides are TGTGCCATCAAAGGGGTTGGGTCCAATGAGCAGTTCTTC. As protein: CAIKGVGSNEQFF.

This clonotype was picked up many times. J is TRBJ2-1 and V is TRBV4-3; 7 nucleotides match TRBD2. Germline CDR1 reads LGHNA; CDR2 reads YSLEER. The J segment lost 6 bases and the V segment lost 1 base, leaving 6 bases of the junction unmatched. This CDR3 contains 15 residues. Here the CDR3 DNA reads TGCGCCAGCAGCCAAGGGGGGGGACTCCGCAATGAGCAGTTCTTC. Encoded protein: CASSQGGGLRNEQFF.

The chain couples TRBV18 to TRBJ1-5, with D perhaps matching TRBD1 (5 bases). The CDR3 covers 13 residues. In germline, CDR1 is KGHSH, CDR2 LQKENI. V was trimmed by 4 bases and J by 8 bases, leaving 12 bases between them. Written as DNA, the CDR3 is TGTGCCAGCTCACTCAGGGTATTTGAGCCCCAGCATTTT. Translating gives CASSLRVFEPQHF.

This clonotype was seen only a few times. In DNA, the CDR3 is TGCAGTGCTAGAGACGTCAGCGGGAGGGCCTTGGACGAGCAGTACTTC. Its protein product is CSARDVSGRALDEQYF. The chain employs TRBV20-1 and TRBJ2-7; 10 bases are a match to TRBD2. CDR3 size: 16 residues. Trimming took 0 bases from V and 5 from J; bases not matched to a gene: 10. Germline V gene sequence: CDR1 DFQATT, CDR2 SNEGSKA (reference sequence).

The chain couples TRBV7-9 to TRBJ1-5; D is unresolved. Per the germline V gene, CDR1 is SEHNR and CDR2 is FQNEAQ (reference sequence). There are 12 residues in the CDR3. V was shortened by 5 bases and J by 6 bases, with 8 bases between the two germline ends. The CDR3 region has the DNA TGTGCCAGCAGCGACGGCGGTCAGCCCCAGCATTTT. Protein: CASSDGGQPQHF. The full variable domain, completed using reference TRBV7-9 and TRBJ1-5, is DTGVSQNPRHKITKRGQNVTFRCDPISEHNRLYWYRQTLGQGPEFLTYFQNEAQLEKSRLLSDRFSAERPKGSFSTLEIQRTEQGDSAMYLCASSDGGQPQHFGDGTRLSIL.

This clonotype was counted many times. The chain combines TRBV7-3 with TRBJ2-1; D not certain. Germline V gene lookup returns CDR1 SGHTA and CDR2 FQGTGA. The CDR3 has 15 residues. Trimming left V 5 bases short and J 0 bases short, with 11 bases between. In DNA form, the CDR3 reads TGTGCCAGCAGCCGGCACCTAGACTCCTACAATGAGCAGTTCTTC. This translates into CASSRHLDSYNEQFF. The entire variable domain, with the rest obtained from reference TRBV7-3 and TRBJ2-1, is as follows: GAGVSQTPSNKVTEKGKYVELRCDPISGHTALYWYRQSLGQGPEFLIYFQGTGAADDSGLPNDRFFAVRPEGSVSTLKIQRTERGDSAVYLCASSRHLDSYNEQFFGPGTRLTVL.

This chain links TRBV3-1 with TRBJ2-2; 9 positions match TRBD2. The length of the CDR3 is 15 residues. The V segment lost 7 bases and the J segment 7 bases; nucleotides outside the gene matches: 10. The germline V gene encodes CDR1 LGHDT and CDR2 YNNKEL (reference sequence). CDR3 loop: CASKEAGGPGGELFF. As DNA, the CDR3 is TGTGCCAGCAAGGAGGCGGGGGGGCCTGGCGGGGAGCTGTTTTTT. Full variable domain (outside the CDR3, taken from reference TRBV3-1 and TRBJ2-2): DTAVSQTPKYLVTQMGNDKSIKCEQNLGHDTMYWYKQDSKKFLKIMFSYNNKELIINETVPNRFSPKSPDKAHLNLHINSLELGDSAVYFCASKEAGGPGGELFFGEGSRLTVL.

Concerning this clonotype: One junction end disagrees with the germline gene, perhaps due to a read error. The chain recombines TRBV7-9 with TRBJ2-3; D is perhaps TRBD1 (5 bases). CDR3 size: 14 residues. Germline V gene data show CDR1 as SEHNR and CDR2 as FQNEAQ (reference sequence). This CDR3 is CASSLGRRTGTQYF. The CDR3, as DNA: TGTGCCAGCAGCTTAGGGAGACGAACAGGTACGCAGTATTTT. Looking up the rest from reference TRBV7-9 and TRBJ2-3 gives the full variable domain: DTGVSQNPRHKITKRGQNVTFRCDPISEHNRLYWYRQTLGQGPEFLTYFQNEAQLEKSRLLSDRFSAERPKGSFSTLEIQRTEQGDSAMYLCASSLGRRTGTQYFGPGTRLTVL.

This clonotype has only a few counts. V gene TRBV25-1 combines with J gene TRBJ2-3; D is uncertain. Trimming took off 2 bases at V and 7 bases at J, with 16 bases between the two ends. The germline gives CDR1 MGHDK, CDR2 SYGVNS. The CDR3 has 15 residues. CDR3 sequence (DNA): TGTGCCAGCAGTGAAAGTTCCTCTTCTTCTAATACGCAGTATTTT. Protein: CASSESSSSSNTQYF.

The chain has TRBV12-3 or TRBV12-4 and TRBJ2-3; 8 nucleotides align to TRBD2. Trimming at V came to 9 bases and at J to 5 bases, leaving 13 bases not matched to a gene. The CDR3 covers 15 residues. The CDR3 nucleotides read TGTGCCAGTACCCCATCGGGGGGGCGTATAGATACGCAGTATTTT. Amino acid sequence: CASTPSGGRIDTQYF.

The V call is TRBV29-1, the J call TRBJ2-7; tentatively, D is TRBD1 or TRBD2 (5 bases each). This CDR3 is built from 13 residues. Germline-derived CDR1 and CDR2 are SQVTM and ANQGSEA. With 4 bases removed from V and 5 bases from J, the gap between germline ends came to 15 bases. The CDR3 region is CSVVGRLSHEQYF. The CDR3 nucleotides are TGCAGCGTTGTGGGACGTCTCTCTCACGAGCAGTACTTC.

This rearrangement joins TRBV20-1 to TRBJ1-4; unclear D gene. The V end was cut by 2 bases, the J end by 2 bases, with 9 bases between. Germline assignment: CDR1 DFQATT and CDR2 SNEGSKA (reference sequence). The length of the CDR3 is 14 residues. The CDR3 region is CSARPSWTNEKLFF. Here the CDR3 DNA reads TGCAGTGCTAGACCCTCATGGACTAATGAAAAACTGTTTTTT.

This clonotype occurred many times. The V gene is TRBV25-1, the J gene TRBJ2-1; the D gene could be TRBD1 or TRBD2 (5 bases each). This CDR3 is built from 17 residues. Looked up from germline, CDR1 is MGHDK and CDR2 is SYGVNS. V lost 1 base, J lost 0 bases, and 13 bases lay in between. CDR3 in amino acids: CASSEWRGESSYNEQFF. DNA of the CDR3: TGTGCCAGCAGTGAATGGCGAGGGGAGAGCTCCTACAATGAGCAGTTCTTC.

This clonotype was seen a single time. The chain employs TRBV7-2 and TRBJ2-7; possibly TRBD1 or TRBD2 for D (6 bases each). Trimming cost V 8 bases and J 3 bases, with 20 bases left between them. CDR1 is SGHTA, CDR2 FQGNSA, per germline. The CDR3 totals 15 residues. The CDR3 coding sequence is TGTGCCAGCTCCCCGGAGGGACACCAATTCTACGAGCAGTACTTC. Encoded protein: CASSPEGHQFYEQYF.

In DNA, the CDR3 is TGTGCCAGCAGTTCCAATCAACATAGCGGGAAACATGCGAATGAGCAGTTCTTC. Protein product: CASSSNQHSGKHANEQFF. This sequence joins TRBV6-2 or TRBV6-3 and TRBJ2-1; 8 bases fit TRBD2. CDR1 is MNHEY, CDR2 SVGEGT, per germline. V was clipped by 4 bases and J by 7 bases; unmatched bases: 18. The CDR3 covers 18 residues.

Details on this clonotype: A much larger clone differs by one base, so this may be a read error. The CDR3 ends on some other residue instead of the conserved phenylalanine or tryptophan, so this is likely a read error. The chain recombines TRBV7-3 with TRBJ2-1; no definite D call. Judging by the DNA end, TRBJ2-7 fits better; the J call may be wrong. CDR1 is SGHTA and CDR2 is FQGTGA in the germline V gene. The CDR3 loop spans 14 amino acids. The DNA of the CDR3 is TGTGCCAGCAGCTTAGGCAGCTCCTACAATGAGCAGTACCTC. This codes for CASSLGSSYNEQYL.

The chain combines TRBV10-3 with TRBJ2-5, with D unclear. CDR3 length: 13 amino acids. Germline CDR1 ENHRY, CDR2 SYGVKD. Deletions cut 2 bases from V and 3 bases from J, with 7 bases between. The CDR3 spells CAISEIGEETQYF. CDR3 coding DNA: TGTGCCATCAGTGAGATTGGGGAAGAGACCCAGTACTTC.

V is TRBV7-2 and J is TRBJ2-5, with 13 bases fitting TRBD2. Germline lookup yields CDR1 SGHTA and CDR2 FQGNSA. V lost 4 bases and J lost 2; bases outside the gene matches: 1. This CDR3 spans 15 amino acids. CDR3 DNA: TGTGCCAGCAGCTGGACTAGCGGGGGACAAGAGACCCAGTACTTC. Encoded protein: CASSWTSGGQETQYF.